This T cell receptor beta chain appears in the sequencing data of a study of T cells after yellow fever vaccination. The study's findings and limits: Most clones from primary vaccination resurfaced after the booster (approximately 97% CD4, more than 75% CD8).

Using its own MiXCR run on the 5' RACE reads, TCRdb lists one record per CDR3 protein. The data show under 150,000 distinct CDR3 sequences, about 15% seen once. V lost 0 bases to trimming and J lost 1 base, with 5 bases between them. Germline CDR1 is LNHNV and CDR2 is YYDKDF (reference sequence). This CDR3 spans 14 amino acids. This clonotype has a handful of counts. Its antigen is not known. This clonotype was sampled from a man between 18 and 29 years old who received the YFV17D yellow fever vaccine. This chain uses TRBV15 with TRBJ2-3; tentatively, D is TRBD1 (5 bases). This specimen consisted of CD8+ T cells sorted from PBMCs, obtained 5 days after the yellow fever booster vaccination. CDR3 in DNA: TGTGCCACCAGCAGAGACAGGGGCACAGATACGCAGTATTTT. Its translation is CATSRDRGTDTQYF.